The 10 T cell receptor beta chains below were found in one sample sequenced in a study of vaccination and CD4 T cells after COVID-19. Treatment indicated: 10-day PBMC culture with coronavirus spike peptide pools or control peptides (ViraFEST assay). The Oncomine TCR Beta short-read assay was applied to DNA of cultured CD4+ T cells. TCRdb redid the calling of the PCR reads with MiXCR, one entry per CDR3 protein. The sample shows tens of thousands of distinct CDR3 sequences, 50% to 65% of them seen only once. Their cognate antigens are unknown. Specimen: CD4+ T cells from blood, cultured in vitro, collected before SARS-CoV-2 vaccination. These receptors were obtained from a human donor who received a COVID-19 vaccine.

This clonotype was observed a handful of times. The V gene is TRBV11-3, the J gene TRBJ2-7; a weak D match, TRBD2 (7 bases). Germline assignment: CDR1 SGHNT and CDR2 YENEEA. The CDR3 is 14 amino acids. V was shortened by 8 bases and J by 2 bases, with 16 bases between the two germline ends. The CDR3 spells CASGGGVRTYEQYF. The CDR3 bases are TGTGCCAGCGGAGGGGGGGTTCGAACCTACGAGCAGTACTTC.

V and J are TRBV4-1 and TRBJ2-2; D is uncertain. Germline V gene lookup returns CDR1 MGHRA and CDR2 YSYEKL. The CDR3 totals 13 residues. The ends were cut back, 0 bases at V and 4 bases at J, with 3 bases in the middle. For the CDR3, the DNA is TGCGCCAGCAGCCAAGAACCCACCGGGGAGCTGTTTTTT. Amino acid sequence: CASSQEPTGELFF.

The table lists this clonotype with a few counts. The gene calls are TRBV6-1 and TRBJ1-5; no firm D call. The germline V gene has CDR1 MNHNS and CDR2 SASEGT. The CDR3 is 15 amino acids. V dropped 6 bases and J dropped 2 bases, with 14 bases sitting between them. The CDR3 spells CASRVEPRRNQPQHF. The DNA of the CDR3 is TGTGCCAGCAGAGTAGAACCAAGGCGCAATCAGCCCCAGCATTTT.

The sample holds a few counts of this clonotype. V gene TRBV6-1 combines with J gene TRBJ1-2, with TRBD1 identical over 8 bases. The CDR3 contains 14 residues. Losses at the gene ends were 7 bases for V and 3 bases for J; bases not matched to a gene: 7. Germline CDR1 and CDR2: MNHNS and SASEGT. For the CDR3, the DNA is TGTGCCAGCACGACAGGGGCTTCATACTATGGCTACACCTTC. Amino acid sequence: CASTTGASYYGYTF.

The V and J genes are TRBV30 and TRBJ2-5; maybe TRBD2 (6 bases). This CDR3 spans 15 amino acids. Trimming shortened V by 3 bases and J by 0 bases, and 14 bases separated the two germline ends. The V gene's germline CDR1 is GTSNPN and CDR2 SVGIG (reference sequence). CDR3 sequence: CAWSPWGVYQETQYF. The CDR3 DNA follows: TGTGCCTGGAGCCCATGGGGGGTGTACCAAGAGACCCAGTACTTC. The variable domain in full, with the rest retrieved from reference TRBV30 and TRBJ2-5, is SQTIHQWPATLVQPVGSPLSLECTVEGTSNPNLYWYRQAAGRGLQLLFYSVGIGQISSEVPQNLSASRPQDRQFILSSKKLLLSDSGFYLCAWSPWGVYQETQYFGPGTRLLVL.

A few counts support this clonotype. The chain has TRBV4-2 and TRBJ2-2; D uncertain. The V end lost 0 bases, the J end lost 0 bases, and 5 bases lay between the germline ends. The CDR3 spans 15 residues. The germline CDR1 and CDR2 sequences are LGHNA and YNFKEQ. The CDR3 spells CASSQEQANTGELFF. The CDR3 DNA reads as TGTGCCAGCAGCCAAGAGCAAGCGAACACCGGGGAGCTGTTTTTT.

The chain combines TRBV5-4 with TRBJ2-7; the D gene is possibly TRBD2 (6 bases). In germline, CDR1 is SGHNT, CDR2 YYREEE (reference sequence). The length of the CDR3 is 15 residues. Trimming stripped 4 bases from V and 7 bases from J, with 21 bases between. The CDR3 region is CASSASGLRVVEQYF. The CDR3 DNA is TGTGCCAGCAGCGCTTCGGGACTCCGGGTGGTGGAGCAGTACTTC.

V usage is TRBV20-1 and J usage is TRBJ2-4; 11 bases agree with TRBD2. V shed 5 bases and J 6 bases; nucleotides not matched to a gene: 3. Germline loops: CDR1 DFQATT, CDR2 SNEGSKA (reference sequence). This CDR3 comprises 13 residues. CDR3 in amino acids: CSARTSGGNIQYF. CDR3 DNA: TGCAGTGCTCGTACTAGCGGGGGAAACATTCAGTACTTC.

The chain has TRBV19 and TRBJ1-1; TRBD1 matches 7 bases. Germline-derived CDR1 and CDR2 are LNHDA and SQIVND (reference sequence). The length of the CDR3 is 15 residues. Trimming removed 10 bases from V and 8 bases from J; junction bases left unmatched: 19. The CDR3 coding sequence is TGTGCCACCTCGACAGGGAGGTCAGAGGACCGGGAAGCTTTCTTT. Amino acids: CATSTGRSEDREAFF. Full variable domain (rest looked up from reference TRBV19 and TRBJ1-1): DGGITQSPKYLFRKEGQNVTLSCEQNLNHDAMYWYRQDPGQGLRLIYYSQIVNDFQKGDIAEGYSVSREKKESFPLTVTSAQKNPTAFYLCATSTGRSEDREAFFGQGTRLTVV.

The chain couples TRBV30 to TRBJ1-5, with 10 bases fitting TRBD1. V was pared by 2 bases and J by 2 bases, with 24 bases of the junction left unmatched. CDR3 length: 22 residues. The germline V gene has CDR1 GTSNPN and CDR2 SVGIG (reference sequence). CDR3 sequence reads: CAWSRPNVPGQGWLIGNQPQHF. CDR3 sequence (DNA): TGTGCCTGGAGTAGACCGAACGTCCCGGGACAGGGGTGGTTGATTGGCAATCAGCCCCAGCATTTT.